Shown below are 10 T cell receptor beta chains from a single sample sequenced in a study of CD4 T cells in relation to SARS-CoV-2 and coronaviruses. Before the COVID-19 pandemic, during about 2010-2018, CD4+ T cells were taken from unexposed donors. Clones were sequenced by immunoSEQ multiplex PCR, and TCRdb holds only the in-frame ones, with some missing. The sample lists 55,000 to 70,000 clones, 85% to 95% occurring once. Input material: naive CD4+ T cells from PBMCs. Stated subset: naive CD4+ T cells isolated by negative enrichment. These receptors all come from a human donor in good health.

This chain links TRBV7-9 with TRBJ2-1; 10 bases fit TRBD1. Per the germline V gene, CDR1 is SEHNR and CDR2 is FQNEAQ (reference sequence). This CDR3 has 14 amino acids. V dropped 5 bases and J dropped 7; count of bases not matched to a gene: 5. The CDR3 DNA reads TGTGCCAGCAGCGGGGACAGGGGACGGAATGAGCAGTTCTTC. Protein: CASSGDRGRNEQFF. The entire variable domain, with the rest obtained from reference TRBV7-9 and TRBJ2-1, is as follows: DTGVSQNPRHKITKRGQNVTFRCDPISEHNRLYWYRQTLGQGPEFLTYFQNEAQLEKSRLLSDRFSAERPKGSFSTLEIQRTEQGDSAMYLCASSGDRGRNEQFFGPGTRLTVL.

The chain combines TRBV10-2 with TRBJ1-1, with 10 positions matching TRBD1. The CDR3 contains 15 residues. Germline V gene data show CDR1 as WSHSY and CDR2 as SAAADI. Trimming cost V 0 bases and J 11 bases; bases outside gene matches: 9. The CDR3 region is CASSESGQGGRGAFF. The CDR3 bases are TGCGCCAGCAGTGAGTCTGGACAGGGGGGTAGGGGGGCTTTCTTT.

The rearrangement uses TRBV9 and TRBJ2-1, with D perhaps matching TRBD1 (5 bases). The CDR3 loop spans 16 amino acids. Between the trimmed V and J ends, which lost 0 bases and 10 bases, there was a span of 20 bases. The V gene's germline CDR1 is SGDLS and CDR2 YYNGEE. CDR3 in amino acids: CASSVAGWGRAGEQFF. DNA of the CDR3: TGTGCCAGCAGCGTAGCTGGCTGGGGCAGGGCAGGGGAGCAGTTCTTC.

The chain is built from TRBV19 and TRBJ1-5; tentative D call: TRBD1 (6 bases). The CDR3 is made up of 16 amino acids. The germline CDR1 and CDR2 sequences are LNHDA and SQIVND (reference sequence). V lost 3 bases to trimming and J lost 0 bases, with 12 bases between them. This CDR3 reads CASSIGQQYSNQPQHF. For the CDR3, the DNA is TGTGCCAGTAGTATCGGACAGCAGTATAGCAATCAGCCCCAGCATTTT.

V usage is TRBV4-1 and J usage is TRBJ1-4; D is ambiguous. This CDR3 is 16 amino acids long. Trimming pared 4 bases from V and 0 bases from J, leaving 12 bases between. From germline, CDR1 is MGHRA and CDR2 YSYEKL. CDR3 sequence reads: CASSPPESATNEKLFF. In DNA form, the CDR3 reads TGCGCCAGCAGCCCTCCAGAAAGTGCAACTAATGAAAAACTGTTTTTT.

The V gene is TRBV7-2, the J gene TRBJ2-2, with a possible D match to TRBD2 (5 bases). Germline V gene sequence: CDR1 SGHTA, CDR2 FQGNSA. The V end was cut by 4 bases, the J end by 8 bases, with 14 bases between. This CDR3 region has 14 residues. The CDR3 spells CASSSGPAGGELFF. CDR3 coding DNA: TGTGCCAGCAGCTCCGGACCGGCGGGTGGGGAGCTGTTTTTT.

The chain links TRBV28 to TRBJ1-5; TRBD1 aligns across 8 bases. The CDR3 covers 14 residues. Per the germline V gene, CDR1 is MDHEN and CDR2 is SYDVKM. The trim removed 5 bases at V and 5 bases at J, leaving 5 bases unmatched. The CDR3 region is CASSRRGRDQPQHF. As DNA, the CDR3 is TGTGCCAGCAGTCGCAGGGGGCGCGATCAGCCCCAGCATTTT.

Only a few counts were recorded for this clone. This rearrangement joins TRBV7-9 to TRBJ2-5; D not resolved. Trimming left V 3 bases short and J 4 bases short, with 9 bases between. Germline assignment: CDR1 SEHNR and CDR2 FQNEAQ (reference sequence). CDR3 length equals 13 residues. The DNA of the CDR3 is TGTGCCAGCAGCTTCGCAGGTCCAGAGACCCAGTACTTC. This sequence encodes CASSFAGPETQYF.

The CDR3 DNA follows: TGTGCCAGCTCACCCGACGTGGGACGCAATCAGCCCCAGCATTTT. This sequence encodes CASSPDVGRNQPQHF. The V call is TRBV18, the J call TRBJ1-5, with a weak D call TRBD1 (5 bases). CDR1 and CDR2 (germline): KGHSH, LQKENI. This CDR3 has 15 amino acids. The V end lost 3 bases, the J end lost 2 bases, and 11 bases lay between the germline ends.

The CDR3 spells CASLRGRRQETQYF. The CDR3 DNA reads TGTGCCAGTCTCAGAGGCAGACGGCAAGAGACCCAGTACTTC. V is TRBV2 and J is TRBJ2-5, with D hard to call. Germline V gene lookup returns CDR1 SNHLY and CDR2 FYNNEI. Trimming stripped 9 bases from V and 2 bases from J, with 16 bases between. The CDR3 spans 14 residues. Using reference TRBV2 and TRBJ2-5 for the parts outside the CDR3, the full variable domain is EPEVTQTPSHQVTQMGQEVILRCVPISNHLYFYWYRQILGQKVEFLVSFYNNEISEKSEIFDDQFSVERPDGSNFTLKIRSTKLEDSAMYFCASLRGRRQETQYFGPGTRLLVL.